Described below is a single TCR beta chain sequence and its context. It lacks a known antigen. Nothing much larger sits one base from this clone, and base qualities are not available. The record originates from a study of blood T cell repertoires in COVID-19 (dated by TCRdb to between 2020 and 2021). General notes on the study: The collaborator samples originated in the United States, Italy and Spain and spanned the acute and convalescent phases of COVID-19. Deeply sampled blood TCRbeta repertoires from subjects exposed to, actively infected with, or recovered from COVID-19 were included in the dataset. A freely available public database, intended as a resource for researchers studying the immune response to SARS-CoV-2, is where the repertoires were released. Nearly every sample came with metadata listing a de-identified subject ID, COVID-19 status, age in years and sex. Samples came from the ongoing ImmuneRACE study (first 160 participants) plus 1,254 subjects from 6 global collaborators. The prospective study material was composed of cDNA or gDNA derived from T cells, B-cell-depleted T cells, or PBMCs. Where available, HLA class I and class II types were obtained from metadata supplied by the sample provider rather than from assay-based typing. The study at large found these results: Clinical and demographic metadata were provided uncurated, with the amount varying by source and participant.

The collaborating institutions used their own protocols to collect whole blood in K2EDTA tubes. For TCRbeta analysis, collaborators shipped samples in one of three forms: frozen whole blood, isolated PBMCs, or DNA extracted from either of those sample types. The immunoSEQ Assay, a bias-controlled multiplex PCR, was used to amplify TCRbeta CDR3 regions from genomic DNA. The source study handled its data this way. The number of nucleated cells in each sample was estimated by amplification of reference gene primers within the assay. To quantify the absolute abundance of each unique TCRbeta CDR3 rearrangement, sequence reads were collapsed and filtered. Productive Simpson clonality was computed per sample as the square root of Simpson's diversity index over productive rearrangements. TCRdb carries this immuneACCESS record with in-frame sequences only. Its versions omit some clonotypes, under half of them owing to an unresolved V gene in the studies checked, with the rest unexplained. V, J and clone size are taken as reported in that table, and D and trimming were inferred from the DNA itself. This sample comprises about 16,000 clones, 80% to 95% of them detected only once. The ten largest make up less than 10% of the sample.

Measured from the cysteine to the phenylalanine, the CDR3 is 15 residues long. The read is trimmed to its CDR3 DNA, 45 bases read in frame from base 1. The junction carries 10 bases between V and J, which are trimmed by 0 bases and 0 bases respectively. The germline V gene encodes CDR1 SGHKS and CDR2 YYEKEE (reference sequence). The V gene is TRBV5-5 and the J gene is TRBJ2-7; the D gene remains uncertain. The TCR was taken from a human donor with active COVID-19. The donor label of this sample is uncertain. The sample was peripheral blood. The CDR3 protein sequence reads: CASSLEISSSYEQYF. The base sequence is TGTGCCAGCAGCTTGGAAATTTCTAGCTCCTACGAGCAGTACTTC.